This paragraph covers one T cell receptor beta chain sequence. The germline V gene encodes CDR1 SGHNT and CDR2 YENEEA. Between the trimmed V and J ends, which lost 5 bases and 1 base, there was a span of 13 bases. The CDR3 runs 15 residues. This sample was included in a study of OX40 agonist ivuxolimab in advanced cancers. Background on the study: Patients received intravenous ivuxolimab every 2 weeks at 0.01 to 10 mg/kg.

TCRdb keeps only in-frame clones here, not all; method: immunoSEQ multiplex PCR. This sample has 15,000 to 20,000 clones; 65% to 80% occur once, and the top ten carry roughly 30%. Anyone with autoimmune disease history or systemic immunosuppression was excluded. Blood was sampled at baseline, cycle 4 day 1, and cycle 7 day 1. The chain joins TRBV11-3 to TRBJ2-3; D could derive from TRBD1 or TRBD2 (5 bases each). This sample comprised CD4+ or CD8+ T cells sorted from blood, obtained in a trial of the OX40 agonist ivuxolimab. The clonotype was recovered from an adult with an advanced solid tumor such as melanoma, head and neck, liver or kidney cancer. The CDR3 reads CASSGLRGGTDTQYF. CDR3 coding DNA: TGTGCCAGCAGCGGATTAAGGGGAGGCACAGATACGCAGTATTTT.